The rows below give T cell receptor beta chains drawn from one sample of a study of Tregs in tolerant kidney transplant recipients. The protocol was immunoSEQ multiplex PCR, while the TCRdb copy is restricted to in-frame clones and leaves out a portion. The sample carries fewer than 150,000 clones, approximately 90% recorded once. Sequences were obtained from CD4+ T cells from blood. Receptors originate from a human donor in good health. The CDR3 runs from the conserved cysteine through the conserved F or W. Each record gives: CDR3 length, V gene, CDR3 protein.

18,TRBV4-1,CASSQVRTHLINGYGYTF
14,TRBV19,CASRDTLFSYEQYF
13,TRBV7-9,CASSLEGPGELFF
15,TRBV19,CASSISGGRYNEQFF
16,TRBV18,CASSPPGADSTDTQYF
15,TRBV19,CASSAQRQASYEQYF
17,TRBV5-1,CASSDFRGLPDTGELFF
13,TRBV5-4,CASRPDLSYEQYF
15,TRBV2,CASSERSGATYEQYF
15,TRBV6-5,CASSYDRGAATEAFF
15,TRBV6-6,CASSPSYRGGSEAFF
16,TRBV18,CASSPLAGGNTGELFF
13,TRBV2,CASSEGTSYEQYF
16,TRBV7-6,CASSPGQAFYNSPLHF
12,TRBV7-9,CASEGSNQPQHF
18,TRBV5-1,CASRDPGTSGGVAYEQYF
14,TRBV4-1,CASSQALRDEKLFF
16,TRBV5-1,CASSPLLRDDGNEQFF
12,TRBV29-1,CSVRQGARKQYF
13,TRBV7-7,CASSSALIDTQYF
16,TRBV12-2,CASRLEVAGLTDTQYF
14,TRBV5-1,CASSPGDRTTEAFF
13,TRBV30,CAWIGRTRVEQYF
11,TRBV6-5,CAVSGANVLTF
17,TRBV19,CASSAQLAGTIGNIQYF
16,TRBV7-8,CASSFDPGTSGETQYF
15,TRBV7-2,CASSLWTSGGGEQFF
15,TRBV5-1,CASSPDWGGPDTQYF
17,TRBV9,CASSVSDRPFSQETQYF
12,TRBV6-1,CASSWVTYGYTF
16,TRBV2,CASNLRGIQSNQPQHF
16,TRBV4-2,CASSQLPGQPNEKLFF
16,TRBV19,CASSPGQAYSGNTIYF
14,TRBV29-1,CSVALTPTNEKLFF
14,TRBV7-3,CASSSGLVDGELFF
14,TRBV2,CASSPGQTTDTQYF
14,TRBV7-2,CASSLVGDGYGYTF
14,TRBV6-5,CASSYFMTYNEQFF
15,TRBV2,CASSEKQGNGAEAFF
16,TRBV5-4,CASSFGGSSYNSPLHF
16,TRBV18,CASSRSLAGRVDTQYF
15,TRBV28,CASSLYKKSGNTIYF
14,TRBV6-1,CASRGQGLNSPLHF